These T cell receptor beta chains were read from a single sample in a study of shared T cell receptors in the human thymus. TCRdb's copy holds only in-frame clones and misses some; the assay was immunoSEQ multiplex PCR. Counted here are roughly 560,000 clones, more than 75% occurring once; the ten biggest clones make up about 0.013%. This sample was also put to use in a study of human thymus T cells.

Sequenced material: thymocytes. The receptors here all came from a boy younger than two with a congenital heart defect. The CDR3 runs from the conserved cysteine through the conserved F or W.

CDR3	J	length	V
CASRGRGALAKNIQYF	TRBJ2-4	16	TRBV2
CASSLGLAGATIETQYF	TRBJ2-5	17	TRBV7-4
CASSPGETHPNEQYF	TRBJ2-7	15	TRBV10-1
CASSDSTGDGYTF	TRBJ1-2	13	TRBV6-4
CASSLALIASNNEQFF	TRBJ2-1	16	TRBV5-4
CASSQDGQITDTQYF	TRBJ2-3	15	TRBV4-3
CASSPGGGGTYYEQYF	-	16	TRBV27
CSVGPGLYEQYF	TRBJ2-7	12	TRBV29-1
CASSPGSAGETQYF	TRBJ2-5	14	TRBV18
CASSLIRREEGTDTQYF	TRBJ2-3	17	TRBV7-3
CASSFTGETGELFF	TRBJ2-2	14	TRBV7-8
CASSQEGSIYGYTF	TRBJ1-2	14	TRBV4-3
CASSLGRDEQFF	TRBJ2-1	12	TRBV5-6
CACRFSGRGDTQYF	TRBJ2-3	14	TRBV30
CASSSGQLSYEQYF	TRBJ2-7	14	TRBV5-1
CASSRGTSGRAYNEQFF	TRBJ2-1	17	TRBV14
CASSEARQGSGYTF	TRBJ1-2	14	TRBV6-1
CASSYSSGRYEQYF	TRBJ2-7	14	TRBV6-5
CASSLPGKTSTDTQYF	TRBJ2-3	16	TRBV19
CARGPIRPGTDTQYF	TRBJ2-3	15	TRBV2
CASALGRGQGNTEAFF	TRBJ1-1	16	TRBV12-5
CASSRSGRQTQYF	TRBJ2-5	13	TRBV25-1
CASKDSGLADTGELFF	TRBJ2-2	16	TRBV19
CASSHAGQGSEKLFF	TRBJ1-4	15	TRBV14
CASSYSTSGPNEQFF	TRBJ2-1	15	TRBV6-5
CASSETAGGELFF	TRBJ2-2	13	TRBV6-1
CASSPRTSGSATDTQYF	TRBJ2-3	17	TRBV27
CASSLGQGLIGYTF	TRBJ1-2	14	TRBV5-6
CAISGPVGASTGELFF	TRBJ2-2	16	TRBV10-3
CASSRKTSGTDTQYF	TRBJ2-3	15	TRBV13
CASSPRGREGSYEQYF	TRBJ2-7	16	TRBV11-2
CSVEPREGHGNTEAFF	TRBJ1-1	16	TRBV29-1
CASNNAAGADTQYF	TRBJ2-3	14	TRBV19
CASSPRNSGTDNTEAFF	TRBJ1-1	17	TRBV4-2
CASSSQDRETEAFF	TRBJ1-1	14	TRBV6-5
CASSGGGGRPGEQFF	TRBJ2-1	15	TRBV10-1
CASSPRGILYEQYF	TRBJ2-7	14	TRBV25-1
CASSPDRGNTEAFF	TRBJ1-1	14	TRBV27
CASSQEGTRVYNEQFF	TRBJ2-1	16	TRBV4-2
CASSQDYPMGQGDPYEQYF	TRBJ2-7	19	TRBV4-1
CASQMRNRDNEQFF	TRBJ2-1	14	TRBV19
CASSLGDRESYEQYF	TRBJ2-7	15	TRBV5-1
CASSSSSGTYNEQFF	TRBJ2-1	15	TRBV5-1
CAISLGGRGDEQFF	TRBJ2-1	14	TRBV10-3
CASSLAGDRVGYEQYF	TRBJ2-7	16	TRBV7-2
CASSLRPLPGDSNQPQHF	TRBJ1-5	18	TRBV11-2
CASSGNPRGVEQYF	TRBJ2-7	14	TRBV27
CASSQDSGDNEQFF	TRBJ2-1	14	TRBV4-3
CATSRVSSVGLALFTVF	TRBJ2-1	17	TRBV15
CASSRFLNPRTSGTNEQFF	TRBJ2-1	19	TRBV27
CASSQTTSGAGTDTQYF	TRBJ2-3	17	TRBV11-2
CASSPPGGGEETQYF	TRBJ2-5	15	TRBV7-2
CATDGGAGTEAFF	TRBJ1-1	13	TRBV10-3
CAWSTPRRAYEQYF	TRBJ2-7	14	TRBV30